These 29 T cell receptor beta chains were sequenced from one sample in a study of shared clonotypes between healthy human individuals. Only in-frame clones appear in the TCRdb table, and some are missing; sequencing was by immunoSEQ multiplex PCR. This sample has around 990,000 clones, with 70% to 85% found just once. Sequenced sample: memory CD4+ T cells from PBMCs. Subset: CD45RA-negative fraction. These receptor sequences come from a man aged 18 to 35 in good health. Some clones in this sample may be carry-over from other donors' samples.

This clone was observed a single time. The V call is TRBV2, the J call TRBJ2-1; no firm D call. The germline gives CDR1 SNHLY, CDR2 FYNNEI. The germline V and J ends were trimmed by 4 bases and 7 bases, with 5 bases remaining between them. The CDR3 totals 11 residues. CDR3 bases: TGTGCCAGCAGTGCGCTGAATGAGCAGTTCTTC. Amino acid sequence: CASSALNEQFF.

A note on this clone: Different DNA sequences within this sample yield the same CDR3. This CDR3 reads CASSLEGGSEAFF. The CDR3 nucleotides are TGTGCCAGCAGCTTAGAGGGCGGATCTGAAGCTTTCTTT. J is TRBJ1-1 and V is TRBV7-2; D call uncertain. The CDR3 sequence is 13 residues long. Trimming shortened V by 1 base and J by 6 bases, and 9 bases separated the two germline ends. CDR1 and CDR2 from the germline V gene are SGHTA and FQGNSA.

This chain links TRBV2 with TRBJ2-7; D is unclear. Germline V lookup: CDR1 SNHLY, CDR2 FYNNEI. The CDR3 extends over 14 amino acids. Between the trimmed V and J ends, which lost 3 bases and 8 bases, there was a span of 17 bases. CDR3 region: CASSDTSNVDKQYF. The DNA of the CDR3 is TGTGCCAGCAGTGATACCTCCAACGTAGATAAGCAGTACTTC.

The chain links TRBV10-3 to TRBJ1-1, with unresolved D. CDR3 length equals 14 residues. V was pared by 4 bases and J by 1 base, with 10 bases between. Germline V gene lookup returns CDR1 ENHRY and CDR2 SYGVKD. CDR3 DNA: TGTGCCATCAGTGGACCGGAAGCGAACACTGAAGCTTTCTTT. Translation gives CAISGPEANTEAFF.

A few counts support this clone. This sample includes further DNA sequences coding for the same CDR3. The chain links TRBV6-1 to TRBJ1-5; 8 nucleotides agree with TRBD1. This CDR3 comprises 14 residues. Germline trimming cut 6 bases from V and 0 bases from J; bases unmatched to any gene: 1. The germline V gene encodes CDR1 MNHNS and CDR2 SASEGT. The DNA of the CDR3 is TGTGCCAGCAGCGGACAGGGTAGCAATCAGCCCCAGCATTTT. Protein sequence: CASSGQGSNQPQHF.

V is TRBV28 and J is TRBJ2-1; D is perhaps TRBD2 (5 bases). The CDR3 is made up of 16 amino acids. Germline-derived CDR1 and CDR2 are MDHEN and SYDVKM. V lost 10 bases and J 4 bases, leaving 23 bases between the germline ends. The CDR3 spells CATSASIARVYNEQFF. The CDR3 DNA sequence: TGTGCCACCTCCGCATCCATAGCGAGAGTATACAATGAGCAGTTCTTC.

This sequence joins TRBV4-1 and TRBJ2-1; 8 bases fit TRBD2. Germline V gene data show CDR1 as MGHRA and CDR2 as YSYEKL. V trimming: 0 bases; J trimming: 4 bases; junction bases outside the gene matches: 8. This CDR3 is 17 amino acids long. CDR3 sequence reads: CASSQEGGTREYNEQFF. CDR3 coding DNA: TGCGCCAGCAGCCAAGAGGGAGGGACTAGGGAGTACAATGAGCAGTTCTTC.

V and J are TRBV7-2 and TRBJ2-6; tentative D call: TRBD1 (7 bases). Trimming shortened V by 5 bases and J by 2 bases, and 16 bases separated the two germline ends. The V gene's germline CDR1 is SGHTA and CDR2 FQGNSA. CDR3 size: 17 residues. CDR3 region: CASSNYRGGAGANVLTF. Here the CDR3 DNA reads TGTGCCAGCAGCAATTACAGGGGAGGCGCTGGGGCCAACGTCCTGACTTTC.

This chain connects TRBV6-6 to TRBJ1-1; D might be TRBD1 (5 bases). This CDR3 is 14 amino acids long. V lost 4 bases, J lost 5 bases, and 14 bases lay in between. Germline V gives CDR1 MNHNY, CDR2 SVGAGI (reference sequence). The CDR3 DNA follows: TGTGCCAGCAGTTGGAGGCAGGGTGAAACTGAAGCTTTCTTT. Translated, it gives CASSWRQGETEAFF.

V is TRBV30 and J is TRBJ1-1; D uncertain. The length of the CDR3 is 13 residues. The germline V gene encodes CDR1 GTSNPN and CDR2 SVGIG (reference sequence). V dropped 4 bases and J dropped 9 bases, with 18 bases sitting between them. CDR3 nucleotides: TGTGCCTGGACCCCCAAGCCCGGGCCTAAAGCTTTCTTT. The encoded protein is CAWTPKPGPKAFF.

V and J are TRBV4-1 and TRBJ1-5; 7 bases agree with TRBD1. In germline, CDR1 is MGHRA, CDR2 YSYEKL. With 1 base clipped from V and 5 bases from J, the junction kept 2 bases outside the gene matches. This CDR3 is built from 14 residues. The DNA of the CDR3 is TGCGCCAGCAGCCAAGCAGGGGGTGATCAGCCCCAGCATTTT. Its translation is CASSQAGGDQPQHF.

A single count supports this clone. The V and J genes are TRBV19 and TRBJ1-1; D is undetermined. CDR1 is LNHDA, CDR2 SQIVND, per germline (reference sequence). The CDR3 is made up of 13 amino acids. V lost 4 bases and J 5 bases, leaving 11 bases between the germline ends. This chain's CDR3 is CASSRFRGTEAFF. The CDR3 nucleotides are TGTGCCAGTAGTAGGTTCCGAGGAACTGAAGCTTTCTTT.

DNA of the CDR3: TGTGCCAGCAGACACCAGGCGGAAAAACTGTTTTTT. Amino acid sequence: CASRHQAEKLFF. V is TRBV28 and J is TRBJ1-4; D remains ambiguous. V dropped 6 bases and J dropped 8 bases, with 10 bases sitting between them. Germline V gene sequence: CDR1 MDHEN, CDR2 SYDVKM. The CDR3 length is 12 residues. Full variable domain (rest looked up from reference TRBV28 and TRBJ1-4): DVKVTQSSRYLVKRTGEKVFLECVQDMDHENMFWYRQDPGLGLRLIYFSYDVKMKEKGDIPEGYSVSREKKERFSLILESASTNQTSMYLCASRHQAEKLFFGSGTQLSVL.

V is TRBV6-5 and J is TRBJ1-1; D remains ambiguous. Germline values: CDR1 MNHEY, CDR2 SVGAGI. The V gene lost 0 bases and the J gene lost 5 bases, with 13 bases spanning the gap. The CDR3 sequence is 15 residues long. CDR3 protein: CASSYSRRLGTEAFF. CDR3 coding DNA: TGTGCCAGCAGTTACTCTAGGAGGTTGGGGACTGAAGCTTTCTTT.

The gene calls are TRBV19 and TRBJ1-2, with D maybe TRBD1 (5 bases). Germline CDR1 reads LNHDA; CDR2 reads SQIVND (reference sequence). Trimming stripped 4 bases from V and 2 bases from J, with 14 bases between. The CDR3 has 15 residues. The CDR3 reads CASSSNRLGNYGYTF. In nucleotides, the CDR3 is TGTGCCAGTAGTAGCAACAGGTTGGGCAACTATGGCTACACCTTC.

The chain couples TRBV7-9 to TRBJ2-7; 7 nucleotides line up with TRBD1. This CDR3 is 18 amino acids long. The V segment lost 4 bases and the J segment 2 bases; nucleotides outside the gene matches: 17. Germline assignment: CDR1 SEHNR and CDR2 FQNEAQ (reference sequence). The CDR3 DNA reads TGTGCCAGCAGCTCTAATCACCGAGCCGGGGACAGAACCTACGAGCAGTACTTC. It encodes CASSSNHRAGDRTYEQYF.

There are a few counts of this clone. The chain carries TRBV30 and TRBJ2-1; TRBD1 matches at 8 bases. The germline CDR1 and CDR2 sequences are GTSNPN and SVGIG (reference sequence). This CDR3 has 11 residues. V lost 6 bases to trimming and J lost 9 bases; unmatched junction nucleotides: 4. CDR3 sequence: CACTTGGEQFF. The CDR3 coding sequence is TGTGCCTGTACCACAGGGGGTGAGCAGTTCTTC.

The genes are TRBV30 and TRBJ2-1; tentative D call: TRBD2 (6 bases). There are 12 residues in the CDR3. The V gene's germline CDR1 is GTSNPN and CDR2 SVGIG (reference sequence). V was pared by 0 bases and J by 12 bases, with 12 bases between. The chain's CDR3 is CAWSVRGSWQFF. The DNA of the CDR3 is TGTGCCTGGAGTGTACGGGGGAGTTGGCAGTTCTTC.

The V gene is TRBV27, the J gene TRBJ2-1; 9 positions agree with TRBD2. The CDR3 spans 14 residues. Germline CDR1 MNHEY, CDR2 SMNVEV (reference sequence). Unmatched junction bases numbered 4, after V lost 7 bases and J lost 3 bases. The CDR3, as DNA: TGTGCCAGCAAATGGACTAGCGTCTACAATGAGCAGTTCTTC. Amino acids: CASKWTSVYNEQFF.

The chain joins TRBV15 to TRBJ2-7, with a tentative D call TRBD2 (5 bases). Germline V CDR1 and CDR2: LNHNV, YYDKDF (reference sequence). The V and J ends lost 0 bases and 3 bases respectively, with 9 bases between them. The CDR3 has 14 amino acids. The CDR3 DNA reads as TGTGCCACCAGCAGAGATGGGAGACTCTACGAGCAGTACTTC. It encodes CATSRDGRLYEQYF.

The chain recombines TRBV18 with TRBJ1-1; D remains ambiguous. Germline CDR1 and CDR2: KGHSH and LQKENI. Trimming cost V 3 bases and J 5 bases, with 10 bases left between them. CDR3 length equals 13 residues. DNA for the CDR3: TGTGCCAGCTCACCCAGGACGAGTACTGAAGCTTTCTTT. Translated: CASSPRTSTEAFF.

The chain carries TRBV5-1 and TRBJ1-2; D is possibly TRBD1 (6 bases). Trimming took 0 bases from V and 7 from J, leaving 22 bases between them. Germline CDR1 and CDR2: SGHRS and YFSETQ. The CDR3 totals 17 residues. The CDR3 region is CASSLAGDGQLSCGYTF. The CDR3 coding sequence is TGCGCCAGCAGCTTGGCAGGGGACGGACAGCTCTCTTGTGGCTACACCTTC.

The V and J genes are TRBV21-1 and TRBJ1-5. TRBV21-1 is tagged as a pseudogene. The CDR3 spans 16 residues. DNA for the CDR3: TGTGCCACCTCCATGGGGGACGGAGGAATCAATCAGCCCCAGCATTTT. Translation: CATSMGDGGINQPQHF.

The chain couples TRBV11-3 to TRBJ2-2; D possibly corresponds to TRBD1 (7 bases). Germline CDR1 is SGHNT and CDR2 is YENEEA. The V end was cut by 3 bases, the J end by 4 bases, with 12 bases between. The CDR3 runs to 15 residues. This chain's CDR3 is CASSLGGQTTGELFF. The CDR3 DNA is TGTGCCAGCAGCTTGGGGGGACAGACCACCGGGGAGCTGTTTTTT.

On this clone itself: Distinct nucleotide sequences in the sample also encode this CDR3. V is TRBV19 and J is TRBJ1-1; perhaps TRBD1 as D (5 bases). CDR1 is LNHDA, CDR2 SQIVND, per germline (reference sequence). There are 13 residues in the CDR3. With 2 bases removed from V and 1 base from J, the gap between germline ends came to 5 bases. CDR3 coding DNA: TGTGCCAGTAGTATAAGGGGGAACACTGAAGCTTTCTTT. As protein: CASSIRGNTEAFF.

The chain has TRBV7-2 and TRBJ1-4, with TRBD1 matching over 7 bases. This CDR3 is built from 15 residues. Per the germline V gene, CDR1 is SGHTA and CDR2 is FQGNSA. V dropped 4 bases and J dropped 4; count of bases not matched to a gene: 6. CDR3 DNA: TGTGCCAGCAGCTCAGCAGGGGGACTTAATGAAAAACTGTTTTTT. This codes for CASSSAGGLNEKLFF.

This chain joins TRBV5-4 and TRBJ2-7; D uncertain. The CDR3 consists of 13 residues. The V end lost 0 bases, the J end lost 1 base, and 5 bases lay between the germline ends. From germline, CDR1 is SGHNT and CDR2 YYREEE (reference sequence). CDR3 DNA: TGTGCCAGCAGCTTGGGGTATTCCTACGAGCAGTACTTC. Its translation is CASSLGYSYEQYF.

This chain joins TRBV11-1 and TRBJ1-2, with a weak D call TRBD1 (5 bases). Looked up from germline, CDR1 is SGHAT and CDR2 is FQDESV (reference sequence). This CDR3 contains 17 residues. V lost 6 bases, J lost 6 bases, and 26 bases lay in between. The CDR3 loop reads CASSTEGSPVLVDGYTF. The CDR3, as DNA: TGTGCCAGCAGTACGGAGGGGTCCCCCGTGCTGGTGGATGGCTACACCTTC.

The chain employs TRBV7-2 and TRBJ2-3; TRBD1 agrees at 10 bases. The germline gives CDR1 SGHTA, CDR2 FQGNSA. CDR3 length: 15 amino acids. V lost 6 bases to trimming and J lost 8 bases; unmatched junction nucleotides: 11. The CDR3: CASRGQGSPHGTQYF. The CDR3 DNA reads TGTGCCAGCAGGGGACAGGGGTCCCCTCATGGTACGCAGTATTTT.